The 9 T cell receptor beta chains below all came from one sample that was sequenced in a study of Tregs in tolerant kidney transplant recipients. Clones were sequenced by immunoSEQ multiplex PCR, and TCRdb holds only the in-frame ones, with some missing. Of about 69,000 clones in the sample, around nine tenths are singletons; the top ten hold more than 0.35%. The material sequenced was CD4+ T cells from blood, taken before the transplant. The receptors derive from a human donor who received a combined kidney and bone marrow transplant.

This clone was observed a handful of times. This chain connects TRBV30 to TRBJ1-1; 7 bases align to TRBD1. This CDR3 is built from 11 residues. The trim removed 7 bases at V and 6 bases at J, leaving 5 bases unmatched. Looked up from germline, CDR1 is GTSNPN and CDR2 is SVGIG (reference sequence). As DNA, the CDR3 is TGTGCCTTGACAGGGAAGGCTGAAGCTTTCTTT. Residues: CALTGKAEAFF.

The chain carries TRBV4-3 and TRBJ2-1; a possible D gene is TRBD2 (6 bases). This CDR3 contains 15 residues. Germline-derived CDR1 and CDR2 are LGHNA and YSLEER. V shed 2 bases and J shed 7 bases, with 15 bases lying between them. CDR3 protein: CASSQLTGDRNEQFF. CDR3 nucleotides: TGCGCCAGCAGCCAACTGACGGGAGATCGGAATGAGCAGTTCTTC.

The rearrangement uses TRBV20-1 and TRBJ2-1; D is possibly TRBD2 (7 bases). Trimming shortened V by 6 bases and J by 12 bases, and 15 bases separated the two germline ends. The CDR3 totals 11 residues. CDR1 DFQATT and CDR2 SNEGSKA come from the germline V gene (reference sequence). As DNA, the CDR3 is TGCAGTGCAGGCCCAAGGGGGGGGCAGTTCTTC. The encoded protein is CSAGPRGGQFF.

The V and J genes are TRBV28 and TRBJ2-5; 9 nucleotides align to TRBD1. The ends lost 6 bases at V and 5 bases at J; junction bases unmatched: 4. CDR3 length: 13 residues. Germline CDR1 MDHEN, CDR2 SYDVKM. The CDR3 DNA is TGTGCCAGCAGCCCCGACAGGGGGGAGACCCAGTACTTC. Protein sequence: CASSPDRGETQYF.

The chain joins TRBV2 to TRBJ2-5; D possibly corresponds to TRBD2 (6 bases). Germline V gene lookup returns CDR1 SNHLY and CDR2 FYNNEI. The CDR3 contains 13 residues. V lost 4 bases to trimming and J lost 5 bases, with 11 bases between them. The DNA for the CDR3 is TGTGCCAGCAGTGGGGACTGGTCTGAGACCCAGTACTTC. This sequence encodes CASSGDWSETQYF.

The gene calls are TRBV7-2 and TRBJ2-4; D not resolved. Trimming shortened V by 1 base and J by 6 bases, and 13 bases separated the two germline ends. This CDR3 is built from 15 residues. CDR1 and CDR2 from the germline V gene are SGHTA and FQGNSA. The CDR3: CASSLGPGMGNIQYF. The CDR3 nucleotides are TGTGCCAGCAGCTTAGGGCCGGGTATGGGAAACATTCAGTACTTC.

The chain has TRBV29-1 and TRBJ1-1; D remains unclear. The V end was cut by 4 bases, the J end by 6 bases, with 6 bases between. CDR1 is SQVTM and CDR2 is ANQGSEA in the germline V gene. This CDR3 has 10 amino acids. The CDR3 nucleotides are TGCAGCGTTGGCGAGTCTGAAGCTTTCTTT. This encodes CSVGESEAFF.

The J gene is TRBJ1-5, the V gene TRBV5-6; TRBD1 matches 11 bases. With V trimmed by 3 bases and J by 4 bases, 6 bases remained unmatched. This CDR3 is built from 16 residues. In germline, CDR1 is SGHDT, CDR2 YYEEEE. CDR3 region: CASSSYGQGANQPQHF. CDR3 DNA: TGTGCCAGCAGCTCGTACGGACAGGGGGCGAATCAGCCCCAGCATTTT.

This rearrangement joins TRBV2 to TRBJ2-3; D ambiguous. Germline V CDR1 and CDR2: SNHLY, FYNNEI. The CDR3 consists of 14 residues. V was pared by 0 bases and J by 4 bases, with 8 bases between. The CDR3 nucleotides are TGTGCCAGCAGTGAAGCTAGTTCCCCAGATACGCAGTATTTT. This codes for CASSEASSPDTQYF.